This T cell receptor beta chain was profiled in a study of OX40 agonist ivuxolimab in advanced cancers. Whole-study findings and limits: Also showing low normalized T-cell clonal expansion were some of the nonresponders.

Clones were sequenced by immunoSEQ multiplex PCR, and TCRdb holds only the in-frame ones, with some missing. The data hold 55,000 to 85,000 clones, with 70% to 90% observed a single time. On this clone itself: What it recognizes is unknown.

The length of the CDR3 is 15 residues. V shed 4 bases and J shed 7 bases, with 17 bases lying between them. Germline V gene data show CDR1 as MNHNS and CDR2 as SASEGT. Baseline, cycle 4 day 1, and cycle 7 day 1 were the blood sampling points. The rearrangement uses TRBV6-1 and TRBJ2-1, with a tentative D call TRBD1 (5 bases). Sequenced material: CD4+ or CD8+ T cells sorted from blood, taken in a trial of the OX40 agonist ivuxolimab. The receptor's source is an adult with an advanced solid tumor such as melanoma, head and neck, liver or kidney cancer. The CDR3 spells CASSVGLVRGNEQFF. The DNA of the CDR3 is TGTGCCAGCAGTGTAGGCCTAGTAAGGGGTAATGAGCAGTTCTTC.